This note documents a single TCR beta chain sequence. As yet, its antigen is unknown. These data come from a study of blood T cells in healthy people across ages. Findings of the study overall: Fewer expanded clones and more diversity marked long-lived versus aged donors.

V was pared by 3 bases and J by 7 bases, with 4 bases of the junction left unmatched. Germline CDR1 reads MDHEN; CDR2 reads SYDVKM. This CDR3 region has 14 residues. A J-beta primer mix and a sample-barcoded 5' primer were used in a second PCR of about 7 to 11 cycles. TCRdb itself ran the 5' RACE reads through MiXCR, one entry per CDR3 protein. The table includes about 830,000 distinct CDR3 sequences, under 80% detected once. Specimen: blood. The V call is TRBV28, the J call TRBJ2-1; 9 positions agree with TRBD1. This sequence originates from a man aged 25 to 40 in good health. The CDR3 DNA reads TGTGCCAGCAGTTTGCCGGACAGGGGAAATGAGCAGTTCTTC. Amino acids: CASSLPDRGNEQFF.